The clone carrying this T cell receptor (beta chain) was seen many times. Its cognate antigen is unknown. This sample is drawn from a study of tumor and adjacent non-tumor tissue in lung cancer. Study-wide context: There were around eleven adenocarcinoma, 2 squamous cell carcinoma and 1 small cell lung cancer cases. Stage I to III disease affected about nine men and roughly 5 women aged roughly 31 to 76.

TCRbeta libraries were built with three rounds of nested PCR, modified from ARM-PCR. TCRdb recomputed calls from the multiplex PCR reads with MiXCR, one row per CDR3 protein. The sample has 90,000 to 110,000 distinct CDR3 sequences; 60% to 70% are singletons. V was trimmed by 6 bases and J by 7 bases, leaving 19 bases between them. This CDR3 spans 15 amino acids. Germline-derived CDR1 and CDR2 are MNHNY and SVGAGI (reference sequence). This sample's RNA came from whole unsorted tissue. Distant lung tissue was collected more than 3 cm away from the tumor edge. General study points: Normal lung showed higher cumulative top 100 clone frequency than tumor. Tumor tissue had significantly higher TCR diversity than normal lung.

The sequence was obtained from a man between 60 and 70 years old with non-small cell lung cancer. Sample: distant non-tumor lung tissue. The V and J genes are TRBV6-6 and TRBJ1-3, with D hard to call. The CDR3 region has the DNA TGTGCCAGCAGCCCCGGGCCAACGACTGAGAACACCATATATTTT. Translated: CASSPGPTTENTIYF.